Listed here is a single T cell receptor beta chain. The CDR3 spans 16 residues. The junction had 13 bases not matched to a gene; V was cut back by 7 bases and J by 3 bases. Germline values: CDR1 MDHEN, CDR2 SYDVKM. CD45RO-negative cells were positively selected for CCR7, leaving out terminally differentiated effector memory CD45RA+ cells. These data are taken from a study of shared clonotypes between healthy human individuals. Study background: Donor composition was a couple of women and three men, aged 18 to 49.

Evenly divided among several immunoSEQ plates was the genomic DNA of each subset. Replicate PCRs from sorted subsets contained roughly 200 ng DNA, which is approximately 30,000 T cell genomes. Clones were read by immunoSEQ multiplex PCR, and TCRdb kept only the in-frame ones, dropping some. The repertoire includes about 2.1 million clones, 93% of them detected once, and around 1.7% sits in the top ten. This sequence originates from a man between 18 and 29 years old in good health. Some clones in this sample may be carry-over from other donors' samples. Sequenced input: naive CD8+ T cells from PBMCs. The chain recombines TRBV28 with TRBJ2-7; 9 bases are a match to TRBD1. CDR3 in amino acids: CASKNRGQGNVYEQYF. CDR3 sequence (DNA): TGTGCCAGCAAAAATAGGGGACAGGGTAATGTCTACGAGCAGTACTTC. Looking up the rest from reference TRBV28 and TRBJ2-7 gives the full variable domain: DVKVTQSSRYLVKRTGEKVFLECVQDMDHENMFWYRQDPGLGLRLIYFSYDVKMKEKGDIPEGYSVSREKKERFSLILESASTNQTSMYLCASKNRGQGNVYEQYFGPGTRLTVT.